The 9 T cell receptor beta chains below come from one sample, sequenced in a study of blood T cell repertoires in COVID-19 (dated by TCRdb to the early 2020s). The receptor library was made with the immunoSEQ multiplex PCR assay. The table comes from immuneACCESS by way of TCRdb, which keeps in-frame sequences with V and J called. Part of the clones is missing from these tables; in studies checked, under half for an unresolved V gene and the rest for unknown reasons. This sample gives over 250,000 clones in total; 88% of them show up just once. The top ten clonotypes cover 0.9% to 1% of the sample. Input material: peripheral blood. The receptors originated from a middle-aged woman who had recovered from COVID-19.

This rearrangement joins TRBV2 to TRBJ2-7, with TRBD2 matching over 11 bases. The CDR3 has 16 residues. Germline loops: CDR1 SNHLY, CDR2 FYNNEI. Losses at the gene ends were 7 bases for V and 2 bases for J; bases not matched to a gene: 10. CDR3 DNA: TGTGCCAGCACCTCTTTTGGACTAGCGGGCACCTACGAGCAGTACTTC. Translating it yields CASTSFGLAGTYEQYF.

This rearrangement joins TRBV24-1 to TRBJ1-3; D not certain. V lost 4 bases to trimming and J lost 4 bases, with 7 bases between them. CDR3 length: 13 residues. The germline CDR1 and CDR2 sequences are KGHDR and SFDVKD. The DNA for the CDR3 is TGTGCCACCAGTGACCCGACAGGAAACACCATATATTTT. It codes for CATSDPTGNTIYF.

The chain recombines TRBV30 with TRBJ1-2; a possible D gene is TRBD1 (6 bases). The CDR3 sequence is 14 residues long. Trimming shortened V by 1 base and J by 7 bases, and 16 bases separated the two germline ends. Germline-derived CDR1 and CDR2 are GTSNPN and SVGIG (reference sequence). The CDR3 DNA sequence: TGTGCCTGGAGTGGGGCCTGGAGAGGGGGTGGCTACACCTTC. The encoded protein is CAWSGAWRGGGYTF.

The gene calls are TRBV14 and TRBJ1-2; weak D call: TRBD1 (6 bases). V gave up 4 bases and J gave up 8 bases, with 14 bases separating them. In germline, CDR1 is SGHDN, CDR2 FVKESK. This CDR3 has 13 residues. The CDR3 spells CASSPLRGTGYTF. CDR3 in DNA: TGTGCCAGCAGCCCCCTCAGGGGAACGGGCTACACCTTC.

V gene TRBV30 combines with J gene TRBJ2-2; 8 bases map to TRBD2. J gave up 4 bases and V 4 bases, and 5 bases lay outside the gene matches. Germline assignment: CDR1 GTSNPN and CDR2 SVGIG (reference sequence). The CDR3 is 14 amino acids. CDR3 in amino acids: CAWKPGGPTGELFF. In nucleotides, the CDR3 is TGTGCCTGGAAGCCGGGGGGGCCCACCGGGGAGCTGTTTTTT.

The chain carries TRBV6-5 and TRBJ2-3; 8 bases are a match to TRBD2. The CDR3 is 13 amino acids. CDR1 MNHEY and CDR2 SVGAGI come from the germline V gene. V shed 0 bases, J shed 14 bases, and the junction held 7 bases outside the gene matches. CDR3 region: CASSYSPGGERYF. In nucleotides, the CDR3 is TGTGCCAGCAGTTACTCCCCCGGGGGGGAGCGGTATTTT.

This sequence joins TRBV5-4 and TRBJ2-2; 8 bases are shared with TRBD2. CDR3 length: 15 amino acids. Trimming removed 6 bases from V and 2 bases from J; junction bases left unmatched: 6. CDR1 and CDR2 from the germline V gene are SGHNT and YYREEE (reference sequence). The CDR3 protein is CASTPGGSNTGELFF. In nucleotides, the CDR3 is TGTGCCAGCACCCCGGGGGGGAGTAACACCGGGGAGCTGTTTTTT.

Written as DNA, the CDR3 is TGTGCCAGCAGCTTAGATCTCGCTAGCGGGAGTCGCGAGCAGTACGTC. Translating it yields CASSLDLASGSREQYV. The chain recombines TRBV11-2 with TRBJ2-7; TRBD2 matches at 10 bases. This CDR3 contains 16 residues. V shed 0 bases, J shed 6 bases, and the junction held 8 bases outside the gene matches. Germline V gives CDR1 SGHAT, CDR2 FQNNGV.

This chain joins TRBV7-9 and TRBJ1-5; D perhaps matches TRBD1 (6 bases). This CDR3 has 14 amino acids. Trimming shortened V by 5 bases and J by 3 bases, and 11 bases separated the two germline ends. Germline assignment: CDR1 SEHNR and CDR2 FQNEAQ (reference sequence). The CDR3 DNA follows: TGTGCCAGCAGCCAGACAGGACTCAATCAGCCCCAGCATTTT. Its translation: CASSQTGLNQPQHF.